This TCR beta chain came from a study of T cell repertoires in cytomegalovirus infection. Across the study: Signatures in public TCR beta sequences pointed to both CMV infection and matching HLA type.

This clonotype was seen a few times. Its antigen remains unknown. A single record per CDR3 protein comes from TCRdb applying MiXCR to the reads. The top ten hold 20% to 30% of the sample, which has under 200,000 distinct CDR3 sequences, about 20% seen once. Germline assignment: CDR1 SGHVS and CDR2 FQNEAQ. Losses at the gene ends were 4 bases for V and 2 bases for J; bases not matched to a gene: 7. This CDR3 is 15 amino acids long. Sample: CD8+ T cells from cultured PBMCs, taken from culture after CMV antigen stimulation. The chain joins TRBV7-8 to TRBJ2-7; 8 nucleotides agree with TRBD2. The clonotype was recovered from a human donor in good health (CMV status not recorded). Some clones in this sample may be carry-over from other donors' samples. The CDR3 loop is CASSSRGGMTYEQYF. CDR3 nucleotide sequence: TGTGCCAGCAGCTCCCGGGGGGGGATGACCTACGAGCAGTACTTC.